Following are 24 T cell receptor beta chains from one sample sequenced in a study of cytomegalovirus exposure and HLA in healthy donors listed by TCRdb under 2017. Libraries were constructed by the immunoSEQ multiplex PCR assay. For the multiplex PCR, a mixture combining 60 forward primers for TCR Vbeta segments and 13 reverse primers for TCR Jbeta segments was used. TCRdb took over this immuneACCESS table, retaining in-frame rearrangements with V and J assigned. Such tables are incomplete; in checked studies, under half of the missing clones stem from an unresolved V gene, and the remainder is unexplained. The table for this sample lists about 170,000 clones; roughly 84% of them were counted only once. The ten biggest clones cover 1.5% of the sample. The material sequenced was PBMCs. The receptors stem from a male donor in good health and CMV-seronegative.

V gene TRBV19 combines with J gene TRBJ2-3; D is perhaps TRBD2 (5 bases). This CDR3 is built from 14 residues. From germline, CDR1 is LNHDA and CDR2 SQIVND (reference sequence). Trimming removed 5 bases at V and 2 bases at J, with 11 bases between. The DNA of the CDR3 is TGTGCCAGTAGTTTCCAGCGGAACACAGATACGCAGTATTTT. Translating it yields CASSFQRNTDTQYF.

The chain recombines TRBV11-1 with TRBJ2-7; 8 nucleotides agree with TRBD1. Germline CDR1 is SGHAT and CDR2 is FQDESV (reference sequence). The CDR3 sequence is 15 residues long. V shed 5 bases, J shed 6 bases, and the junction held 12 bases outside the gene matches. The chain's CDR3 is CASSPGGQGAVEQYF. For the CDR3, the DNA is TGTGCCAGCAGCCCGGGTGGGCAGGGGGCAGTCGAGCAGTACTTC.

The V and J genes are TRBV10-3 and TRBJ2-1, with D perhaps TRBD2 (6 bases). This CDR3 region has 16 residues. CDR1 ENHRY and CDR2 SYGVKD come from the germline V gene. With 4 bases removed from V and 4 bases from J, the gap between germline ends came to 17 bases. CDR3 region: CAISGDREIGYNEQFF. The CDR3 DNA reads TGTGCCATCAGTGGGGACCGGGAGATAGGGTACAATGAGCAGTTCTTC.

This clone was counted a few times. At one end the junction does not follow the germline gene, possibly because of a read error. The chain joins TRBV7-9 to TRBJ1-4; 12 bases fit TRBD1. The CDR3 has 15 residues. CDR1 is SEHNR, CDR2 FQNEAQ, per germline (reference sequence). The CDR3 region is CSSSLGDRGHEKLFF. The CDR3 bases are TGTTCCAGCAGCTTGGGGGACAGGGGGCACGAAAAACTGTTTTTT.

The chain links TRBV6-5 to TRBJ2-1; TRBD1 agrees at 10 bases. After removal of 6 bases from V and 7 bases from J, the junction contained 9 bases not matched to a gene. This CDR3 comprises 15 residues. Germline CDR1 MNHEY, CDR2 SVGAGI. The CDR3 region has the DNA TGTGCCAGCAGCCAGGGACAGGGGTGGTCGAATGAGCAGTTCTTC. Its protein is CASSQGQGWSNEQFF.

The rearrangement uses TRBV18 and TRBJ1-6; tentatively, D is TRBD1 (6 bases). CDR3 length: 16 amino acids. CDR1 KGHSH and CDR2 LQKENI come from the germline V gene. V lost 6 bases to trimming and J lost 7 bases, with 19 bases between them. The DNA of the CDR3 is TGTGCCAGCTCGCCGATCGGAACAGGGCCAAATTCACCCCTCCACTTT. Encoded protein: CASSPIGTGPNSPLHF. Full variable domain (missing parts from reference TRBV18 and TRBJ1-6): NAGVMQNPRHLVRRRGQEARLRCSPMKGHSHVYWYRQLPEEGLKFMVYLQKENIIDESGMPKERFSAEFPKEGPSILRIQQVVRGDSAAYFCASSPIGTGPNSPLHFGNGTRLTVT.

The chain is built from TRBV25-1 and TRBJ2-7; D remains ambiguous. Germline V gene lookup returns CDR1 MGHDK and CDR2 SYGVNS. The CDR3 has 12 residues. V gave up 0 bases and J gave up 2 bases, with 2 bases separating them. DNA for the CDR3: TGTGCCAGCAGTGAATACACCTACGAGCAGTACTTC. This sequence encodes CASSEYTYEQYF.

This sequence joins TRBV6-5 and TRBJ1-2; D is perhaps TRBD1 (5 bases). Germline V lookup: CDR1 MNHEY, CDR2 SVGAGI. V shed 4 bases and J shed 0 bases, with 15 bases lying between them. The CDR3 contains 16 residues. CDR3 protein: CASSWAGGTPNYGYTF. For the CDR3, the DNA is TGTGCCAGCAGTTGGGCCGGGGGGACCCCTAACTATGGCTACACCTTC.

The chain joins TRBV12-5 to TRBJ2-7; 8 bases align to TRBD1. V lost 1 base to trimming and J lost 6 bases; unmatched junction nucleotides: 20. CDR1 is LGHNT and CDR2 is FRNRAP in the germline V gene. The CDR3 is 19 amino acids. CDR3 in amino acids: CASGLALAPRGTGRSEQYF. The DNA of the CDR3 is TGTGCTAGTGGTTTGGCCCTTGCCCCTCGGGGGACAGGCCGGAGCGAGCAGTACTTC.

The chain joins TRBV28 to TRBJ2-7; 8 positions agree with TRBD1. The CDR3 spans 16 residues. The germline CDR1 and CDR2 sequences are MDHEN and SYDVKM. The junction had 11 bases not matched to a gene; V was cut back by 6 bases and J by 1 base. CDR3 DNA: TGTGCCAGCAGCGCACTCGGACAGGGTGGATCCTACGAGCAGTACTTC. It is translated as CASSALGQGGSYEQYF.

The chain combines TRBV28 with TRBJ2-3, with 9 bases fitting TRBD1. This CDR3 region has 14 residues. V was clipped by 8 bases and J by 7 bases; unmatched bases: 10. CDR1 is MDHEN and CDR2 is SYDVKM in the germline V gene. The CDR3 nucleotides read TGTGCCAGCGGATCGCGACAGGGGGGCCATACGCAGTATTTT. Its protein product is CASGSRQGGHTQYF.

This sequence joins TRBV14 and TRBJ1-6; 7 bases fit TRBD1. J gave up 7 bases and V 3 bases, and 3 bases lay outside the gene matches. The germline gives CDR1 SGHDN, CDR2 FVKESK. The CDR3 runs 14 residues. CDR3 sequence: CASSQGTANSPLHF. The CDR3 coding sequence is TGTGCCAGCAGCCAGGGGACAGCCAATTCACCCCTCCACTTT.

The CDR3 nucleotides read TGTGCCAGCCCCAATAACCAGGCTCTTTATGGCTACACCTTC. This sequence encodes CASPNNQALYGYTF. This chain links TRBV9 with TRBJ1-2; no definite D call. The CDR3 covers 14 residues. Deletions cut 7 bases from V and 5 bases from J, with 18 bases between. CDR1 SGDLS and CDR2 YYNGEE come from the germline V gene.

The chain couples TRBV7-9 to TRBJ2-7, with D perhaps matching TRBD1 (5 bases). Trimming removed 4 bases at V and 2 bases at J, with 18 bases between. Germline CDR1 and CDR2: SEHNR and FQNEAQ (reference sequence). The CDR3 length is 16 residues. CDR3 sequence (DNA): TGTGCCAGCAGCTCGCCCACTGGGGCAGGCCCCTACGAGCAGTACTTC. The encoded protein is CASSSPTGAGPYEQYF.

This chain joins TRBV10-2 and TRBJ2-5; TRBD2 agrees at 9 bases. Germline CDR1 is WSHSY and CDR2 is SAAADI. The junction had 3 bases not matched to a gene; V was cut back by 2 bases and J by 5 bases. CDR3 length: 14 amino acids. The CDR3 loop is CASSELAGRETQYF. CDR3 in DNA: TGCGCCAGCAGTGAGCTAGCGGGGAGGGAGACCCAGTACTTC.

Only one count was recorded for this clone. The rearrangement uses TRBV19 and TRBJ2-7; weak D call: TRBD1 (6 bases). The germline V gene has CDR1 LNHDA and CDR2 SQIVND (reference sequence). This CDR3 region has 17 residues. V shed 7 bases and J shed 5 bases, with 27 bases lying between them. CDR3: CASTKNGQFLSGNEQYF. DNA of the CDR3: TGTGCCAGTACCAAAAACGGACAGTTTCTTTCGGGAAACGAGCAGTACTTC.

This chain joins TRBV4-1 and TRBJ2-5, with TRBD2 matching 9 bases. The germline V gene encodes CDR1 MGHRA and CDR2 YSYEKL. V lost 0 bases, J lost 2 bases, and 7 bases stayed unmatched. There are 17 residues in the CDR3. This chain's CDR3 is CASSQEGASGDQETQYF. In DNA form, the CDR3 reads TGCGCCAGCAGCCAAGAGGGGGCTAGCGGGGATCAAGAGACCCAGTACTTC.

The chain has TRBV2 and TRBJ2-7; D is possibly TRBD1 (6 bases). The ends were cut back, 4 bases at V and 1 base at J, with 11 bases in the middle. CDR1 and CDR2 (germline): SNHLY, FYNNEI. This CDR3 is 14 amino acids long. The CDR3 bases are TGTGCCAGCAGTGTGGACAGCAGATCCTACGAGCAGTACTTC. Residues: CASSVDSRSYEQYF.

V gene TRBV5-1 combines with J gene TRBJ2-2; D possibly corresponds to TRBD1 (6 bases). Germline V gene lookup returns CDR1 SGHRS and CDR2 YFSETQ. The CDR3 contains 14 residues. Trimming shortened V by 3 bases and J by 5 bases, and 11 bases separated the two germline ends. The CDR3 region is CASSSGDQTGELFF. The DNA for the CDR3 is TGCGCCAGCAGCTCAGGGGACCAGACCGGGGAGCTGTTTTTT.

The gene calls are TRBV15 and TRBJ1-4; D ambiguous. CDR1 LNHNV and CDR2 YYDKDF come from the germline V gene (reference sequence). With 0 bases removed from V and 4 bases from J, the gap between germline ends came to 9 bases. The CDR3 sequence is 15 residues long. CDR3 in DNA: TGTGCCACCAGCAGAGAACTCGGACTTAATGAAAAACTGTTTTTT. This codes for CATSRELGLNEKLFF.

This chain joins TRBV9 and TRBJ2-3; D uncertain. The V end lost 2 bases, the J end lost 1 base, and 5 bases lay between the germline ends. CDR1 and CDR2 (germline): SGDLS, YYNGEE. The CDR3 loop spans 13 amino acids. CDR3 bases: TGTGCCAGCAGCGTCCCCGGCACAGATACGCAGTATTTT. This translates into CASSVPGTDTQYF.

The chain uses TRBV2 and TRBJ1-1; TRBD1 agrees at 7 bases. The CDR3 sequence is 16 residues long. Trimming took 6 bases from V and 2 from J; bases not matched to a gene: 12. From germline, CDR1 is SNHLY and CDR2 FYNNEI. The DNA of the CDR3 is TGTGCCAGCAGAGATAGGACAGGAGGAGGCAACACTGAAGCTTTCTTT. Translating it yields CASRDRTGGGNTEAFF.

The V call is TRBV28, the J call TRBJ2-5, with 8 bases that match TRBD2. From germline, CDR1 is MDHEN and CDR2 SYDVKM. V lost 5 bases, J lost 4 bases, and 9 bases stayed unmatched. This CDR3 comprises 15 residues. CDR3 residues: CASSLTGGGIETQYF. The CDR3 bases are TGTGCCAGCAGTCTTACGGGAGGGGGGATAGAGACCCAGTACTTC.

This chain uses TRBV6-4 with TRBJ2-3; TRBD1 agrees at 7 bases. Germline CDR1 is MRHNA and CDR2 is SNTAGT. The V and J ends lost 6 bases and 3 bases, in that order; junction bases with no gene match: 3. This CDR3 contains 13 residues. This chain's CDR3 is CASSQGVTDTQYF. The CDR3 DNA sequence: TGTGCCAGCAGCCAGGGGGTTACAGATACGCAGTATTTT.